This T cell receptor beta chain originates from a study of T cell responses to AZD1222 COVID-19 vaccine. This clone was seen a handful of times. The antigen is not known. This table comes from immunoSEQ multiplex PCR, and its TCRdb copy is limited to in-frame clones, with some not included. This table has about 140,000 clones, 85% to 95% appearing once. V was trimmed by 6 bases and J by 4 bases, leaving 15 bases between them. Germline assignment: CDR1 MDHEN and CDR2 SYDVKM. CDR3 size: 14 residues. Study-wide results and caveats: Repertoire sampling occurred only after the peak T cell response. In a largely white British group with more females than males, clonal diversity was possibly underestimated. Spike-wide coverage was observed for vaccine-associated CD4 TCRs, with dominant responses at 160-218 and 743-854.

The TCR comes from an adult who had recovered from COVID-19. The material was peripheral blood, obtained after recovery from COVID-19. The chain links TRBV28 to TRBJ2-5; a weak D match, TRBD1 (6 bases). In nucleotides, the CDR3 is TGTGCCAGCAGAACTCCGAGGACAGCAGAGACCCAGTACTTC. Translating gives CASRTPRTAETQYF.